A single sample is the source of the 17 T cell receptor beta chains below, sequenced in a study of shared clonotypes between healthy human individuals (dated by TCRdb to 2018 to 2021). Library creation used the immunoSEQ multiplex PCR assay. This immuneACCESS table, as held by TCRdb, lists in-frame sequences with V and J called but not all clones. Of the missing ones, under half trace to an unresolved V gene in checked studies; the others have no known cause. This sample lists about 480,000 clones; 60% to 80% were detected once. Under 15% of the sample lies in the top ten. The source material was PBMCs. The source of these receptors is a woman aged 35 to 49 in good health. Some clones in this sample may be carry-over from other donors' samples.

The CDR3 sequence: CASSLAPGGHEQYF. Here the CDR3 DNA reads TGTGCCAGCAGCTTGGCCCCCGGGGGGCACGAGCAGTACTTC. The chain carries TRBV7-9 and TRBJ2-7; tentatively, D is TRBD2 (7 bases). CDR3 length equals 14 residues. Trimming left V 3 bases short and J 5 bases short, with 14 bases between. Germline V gives CDR1 SEHNR, CDR2 FQNEAQ (reference sequence).

This sequence joins TRBV5-1 and TRBJ2-3; 7 bases align to TRBD2. V shed 1 base and J 0 bases; nucleotides not matched to a gene: 2. This CDR3 region has 15 residues. In germline, CDR1 is SGHRS, CDR2 YFSETQ. CDR3 nucleotide sequence: TGCGCCAGCAGCTTGTTGCGGGAGAGCACAGATACGCAGTATTTT. Its protein is CASSLLRESTDTQYF.

The chain joins TRBV7-9 to TRBJ2-7, with D tentatively TRBD1 or TRBD2 (5 bases each). V lost 4 bases to trimming and J lost 4 bases, with 5 bases between them. This CDR3 has 11 residues. Germline V CDR1 and CDR2: SEHNR, FQNEAQ (reference sequence). Written as DNA, the CDR3 is TGTGCCAGCAGCTGGGGGTACGAGCAGTACTTC. As protein: CASSWGYEQYF.

V is TRBV15 and J is TRBJ2-7; D gene uncertain. V was clipped by 0 bases and J by 2 bases, with 5 bases between them. Looked up from germline, CDR1 is LNHNV and CDR2 is YYDKDF (reference sequence). CDR3 size: 13 residues. CDR3 sequence reads: CATSRDFTYEQYF. In DNA, the CDR3 is TGTGCCACCAGCAGAGATTTCACCTACGAGCAGTACTTC.

The chain is built from TRBV28 and TRBJ2-4, with D possibly being TRBD1 (6 bases). Trimming left V 5 bases short and J 8 bases short, with 16 bases between. Germline V gene data show CDR1 as MDHEN and CDR2 as SYDVKM. The CDR3 loop spans 14 amino acids. The CDR3 spells CASSRTGRSDIQYF. CDR3 nucleotides: TGTGCCAGCAGTCGCACAGGGAGATCGGACATTCAGTACTTC.

To note about this clone: A much more abundant neighbour one base away suggests this may be a read error. The CDR3 loop is CASRGDRGFQETQYF. Written as DNA, the CDR3 is TGTGCCAGCAGGGGGGACAGGGGGTTCCAAGAGACCCAGTACTTC. The J gene is TRBJ2-5, the V gene TRBV25-1, with TRBD1 matching 11 bases. This CDR3 comprises 15 residues. Trimming removed 6 bases from V and 1 base from J; junction bases left unmatched: 4. Germline values: CDR1 MGHDK, CDR2 SYGVNS.

This chain uses TRBV30 with TRBJ2-3, with D possibly TRBD2 on 5 matching bases. Germline lookup yields CDR1 GTSNPN and CDR2 SVGIG (reference sequence). Trimming shortened V by 3 bases and J by 1 base, and 14 bases separated the two germline ends. The CDR3 spans 15 residues. CDR3 sequence: CAWSRGVWGTDTQYF. The DNA for the CDR3 is TGTGCCTGGAGCCGGGGTGTCTGGGGCACAGATACGCAGTATTTT.

This chain uses TRBV15 with TRBJ1-1; D is perhaps TRBD1 (6 bases). Per the germline V gene, CDR1 is LNHNV and CDR2 is YYDKDF (reference sequence). V dropped 5 bases and J dropped 1 base, with 11 bases sitting between them. The CDR3 consists of 14 residues. The CDR3 here is CATSGQRANTEAFF. The CDR3 DNA reads TGTGCCACCAGCGGACAGAGGGCGAACACTGAAGCTTTCTTT.

The genes are TRBV30 and TRBJ2-7; D remains ambiguous. Trimming pared 1 base from V and 5 bases from J, leaving 9 bases between. Germline V lookup: CDR1 GTSNPN, CDR2 SVGIG (reference sequence). There are 12 residues in the CDR3. The CDR3 protein is CAWSGDLHEQYF. In nucleotides, the CDR3 is TGTGCCTGGAGTGGTGACCTCCACGAGCAGTACTTC.

The chain has TRBV9 and TRBJ1-5; D call uncertain. This CDR3 spans 15 amino acids. CDR1 SGDLS and CDR2 YYNGEE come from the germline V gene. V lost 3 bases and J lost 0, with 10 bases in between. CDR3 nucleotides: TGTGCCAGCAGCGCGACCGGCAGTAGCAATCAGCCCCAGCATTTT. It is translated as CASSATGSSNQPQHF.

V usage is TRBV11-3 and J usage is TRBJ2-1, with D perhaps TRBD1 (5 bases). Germline V CDR1 and CDR2: SGHNT, YENEEA. V dropped 5 bases and J dropped 0 bases, with 11 bases sitting between them. The CDR3 is 15 residues long. The CDR3, as DNA: TGTGCCAGCAGCAAAGGGGAAAGCTCCTACAATGAGCAGTTCTTC. It yields the protein CASSKGESSYNEQFF.

V and J are TRBV7-9 and TRBJ2-3; possibly TRBD2 for D (7 bases). CDR1 SEHNR and CDR2 FQNEAQ come from the germline V gene (reference sequence). Trimming cost V 0 bases and J 1 base, with 14 bases left between them. The CDR3 contains 17 residues. The CDR3 sequence: CASSLARGEGGTDTQYF. CDR3 nucleotide sequence: TGTGCCAGCAGCTTAGCGCGCGGGGAGGGGGGCACAGATACGCAGTATTTT.

The chain combines TRBV6-1 with TRBJ1-4; D is ambiguous. CDR3 size: 14 residues. Trimming cost V 2 bases and J 4 bases, with 8 bases left between them. Germline V gene lookup returns CDR1 MNHNS and CDR2 SASEGT. The CDR3 sequence is CASSEMPRNEKLFF. CDR3 in DNA: TGTGCCAGCAGTGAAATGCCCCGTAATGAAAAACTGTTTTTT.

The chain links TRBV28 to TRBJ2-5, with 8 bases that match TRBD2. Trimming at V came to 3 bases and at J to 4 bases, leaving 4 bases not matched to a gene. The CDR3 spans 14 residues. The germline CDR1 and CDR2 sequences are MDHEN and SYDVKM. The CDR3 nucleotides read TGTGCCAGCAGTTTTTCCGGGGGGGGAGAGACCCAGTACTTC. It translates to CASSFSGGGETQYF.

This clone was found many times. This chain uses TRBV9 with TRBJ2-7; D remains ambiguous. The V gene's germline CDR1 is SGDLS and CDR2 YYNGEE. Trimming took off 0 bases at V and 2 bases at J, with 15 bases between the two ends. The CDR3 is 16 residues long. In DNA, the CDR3 is TGTGCCAGCAGCGTAGGGTCGGGCGCTGGAACCTACGAGCAGTACTTC. It translates to CASSVGSGAGTYEQYF.

The chain employs TRBV28 and TRBJ2-5; D unresolved. The germline V and J ends were trimmed by 5 bases and 5 bases, with 15 bases remaining between them. Germline-derived CDR1 and CDR2 are MDHEN and SYDVKM. This CDR3 is built from 14 residues. The CDR3 region has the DNA TGTGCCAGCAGTCTCCCCTCATTGGGGGAGACCCAGTACTTC. Its protein product is CASSLPSLGETQYF.

The chain recombines TRBV6-5 with TRBJ2-1; the D is unclear. The V gene lost 7 bases and the J gene lost 2 bases, with 15 bases spanning the gap. CDR3 length: 15 amino acids. The germline V gene encodes CDR1 MNHEY and CDR2 SVGAGI. The CDR3 loop is CASTPNGRAYNEQFF. CDR3 nucleotide sequence: TGTGCCAGCACCCCCAATGGTAGGGCCTACAATGAGCAGTTCTTC.